The TCR beta chain under discussion was sequenced for a study of beta chain features in type 1 diabetes. Expressed TCRB transcripts were sequenced, since all the RNA that had been isolated was reverse transcribed. Method: immunoSEQ multiplex PCR; TCRdb's copy keeps in-frame clones and lacks some. The repertoire includes tens of thousands of clones, roughly 34% of them detected once, and around 0.5% sits in the top ten. The germline V gene has CDR1 GTSNPN and CDR2 SVGIG (reference sequence). The length of the CDR3 is 14 residues. The V segment lost 3 bases and the J segment 2 bases; nucleotides outside the gene matches: 5. This clone appeared a single time.

The receptor was derived from a woman aged 18-35 years in good health. Sequencing used stem cell memory CD4+ T cells from blood. V gene TRBV30 combines with J gene TRBJ2-7, with 9 bases aligning to TRBD1. The CDR3 here is CAWRRDRVTYEQYF. The CDR3 DNA reads TGTGCCTGGAGACGGGACAGGGTCACCTACGAGCAGTACTTC.